Here is one T cell receptor (beta chain) with its context. This receptor's antigen is unknown. Within one base of it there is no much larger clone, and no base qualities were kept. The library was built by means of the immunoSEQ multiplex PCR assay. The multiplex PCR relied on a mix of 60 forward primers for TCR Vbeta segments and 13 reverse primers for TCR Jbeta segments. The CDR3 region of rearranged TCR beta genes was amplified from genomic DNA by a multiplex PCR assay. The Illumina HiSeq System was used to sequence the amplified TCR beta libraries as 87-base-pair reads. Regarding the original processing steps: A later analysis tallied 75 million to 95 million unique TCR beta chains across the 650 to 750 repertoires, and around 9.9 million of those chains were shared by two or more donors. To remove PCR and sequencing errors, raw reads were error-corrected and collapsed into unique sequences using a nearest-neighbor algorithm that merged closely related sequences. To assign V, D and J gene segments, CDR3 sequences were aligned to IMGT reference sequences. For a sequence to be retained, a match of at least six nucleotides to both a V gene segment and a J gene segment was required. Rearrangements were called productive when the CDR3 lacked stop codons and stayed in frame with V and J; all others were non-productive. CDR3 was defined according to IMGT convention as the region running from the second conserved V-encoded cysteine to the conserved J-encoded phenylalanine. The earlier analysis of 587 of the donors excluded sequences that lacked an unambiguous match to a single V gene segment. In an earlier analysis of a few hundred of the donors, V segments were called functional above 56.7% productive rearrangements and were called segregating when the between-donor standard deviation exceeded 5%. A statistical classification framework was built for diagnosing cytomegalovirus status from the catalog of TCR beta chain sequences. A later analysis assigned V and J genes by comparing TCR nucleotide sequences with IMGT/GENE-DB human TR gene sequences. In a later analysis, CDR3 sequences and most-parsimonious VDJ recombination scenarios were assigned using the TCRdist pipeline. A later analysis defined each TCR beta chain by its CDR3 amino acid sequence plus V-gene family, and excluded reads lacking a unique V-gene family. A later analysis removed 592 highly shared, low-generation-probability nucleotide sequences to deal with suspected cross-contamination and a sequencing artifact. In a later analysis, a clonal expansion index was calculated for each public chain from normalized within-repertoire ranks of inferred template counts. In a later analysis, generation probabilities were computed with a VDJ recombination model fitted to out-of-frame rearrangements, and the resulting probabilities were checked against IGoR. Hypergeometric tests were used in a later analysis to score TCR-TCR, TCR-HLA and TCR-CMV co-occurrence, with a repertoire-size bias correction applied to the TCR pairs. To estimate false discovery rates, a later analysis permuted the HLA or CMV assignments 20 times. In a later analysis, co-occurring TCRs were grouped using DBSCAN, with TCRdist sequence similarity added in when clustering inside HLA-allele-positive subsets. Repertoires with fewer than 30,000 or more than 120,000 public chains were left out of co-occurrence clustering, as were several repertoires with anomalous nucleotide sharing. In its TCRdb copy, this immuneACCESS table keeps in-frame sequences only and misses some clones. Where compared with another copy, unresolved V genes explain less than half of these, and the others have no known cause. V and J calls and clone size follow that table, whereas D and trimming were derived from the DNA. The sample yields approximately 180,000 clones; 12% were counted once. The top ten clones comprise about 7.8% of the sample.

This record comes from a study of cytomegalovirus exposure and HLA in healthy donors (TCRdb year 2017). Context from the whole study: In an earlier analysis of 587 of the donors, about 260 Gb of sequence data and just under 120 million unique TCR beta sequences from roughly 200 million T cells were reported. Roughly 300 gigabases of sequencing data and around 87 million unique TCR sequences were included in an early release covering under 650 HLA-typed donors. Among the approximately 420 genotyped donors, around 81% belonged to the genetic ancestry cluster associated with self-reported Caucasian donors. The aim of the study was to test whether cataloging public T cell receptors could identify signatures of past pathogen exposure. The study profiled the T cell repertoires of under 700 subjects by immunosequencing and related them to cytomegalovirus serostatus. In addition to the first cohort of 666 subjects, a separate validation cohort of 120 different subjects was used. The study combined high-throughput TCR immunosequencing, statistical association of individual TCRs with disease status, and machine learning to predict cytomegalovirus infection status. In a later analysis, previously published TCR beta repertoires from fewer than 750 donors were re-analyzed and high-resolution HLA genotyping was added so that TCR occurrence patterns could be studied. Rather than using new phenotypic data, the later analysis identified candidate immune exposures from TCR beta sequences and from how often those sequences occurred across donors. An earlier analysis of several hundred of the donors used high-throughput TCR beta sequencing to judge whether each TCR beta V gene segment behaved as functional or pseudogenic. Donor age, sex, ethnicity and CMV serostatus were compiled together with the repertoire data. A later genetic analysis took genome-wide SNP genotypes for 398 of the 666 donors and used that subset as a discovery cohort. All discovery cohort repertoires had been generated using a single sequencing platform. HLA typing covered class I and class II loci at four-digit resolution. Typing coverage differed by locus: A, B, C, DRB1 and DQB1 were typed in about 620-640 donors, DQA1 in approximately 520, DPA1 in approximately 600, and DPB1 in roughly 470. Because of strong linkage in the cohort, roughly five DR-DQ haplotypes were treated as single units for association and clustering. Among 350 to 400 genotyped donors of the cohort, an average of approximately 250,000 unique TCR beta nucleotide sequences were sequenced per donor, 15% to 20% of them non-productive. Here is what the overall study found, with its caveats: The 87-base-pair reads could not distinguish some IMGT-functional V segments, including TRBV6-2 and TRBV6-3, so those segments were excluded. The study listed 150 to 200 TCR beta chains as associated with cytomegalovirus. Broadly in line with IMGT annotations, most TCR beta V segments showed up in productive rearrangements about 87% or about 30% of the time in an earlier analysis of 587 of the donors. A later analysis found that HLA-associated TCR beta chains were more clonally expanded and had lower generation probabilities than equally common non-associated chains. In a later analysis, TCR association rates were found to vary across HLA loci, with the most associated TCRs seen for DRB1 alleles and the fewest for HLA-C alleles. Linkage disequilibrium might explain the correlated functional status among segregating V segments, but an unknown experimental factor could not be excluded. The sequencing pipeline was judged likely to have produced a cluster of highly shared sequence variants as a technical artifact. A later analysis associated 16,951 TCR beta sequences with specific HLA alleles at a false discovery rate of 0.05. In vitro tests confirmed that a few of the cytomegalovirus-associated TCR beta chains recognize cytomegalovirus antigens. It was suggested by the authors that the approach could potentially be generalized to other disease states and immunological phenotypes. Because HLA typing was unavailable for some donors at each locus, only the typed subset was used in association tests. When HLA alleles, especially DR and DQ, strongly co-occurred, attributing TCR associations to individual alleles was difficult. A further reported finding was that TCR beta sequences accurately predicted the HLA-A and HLA-B alleles for most subjects in the first cohort. According to a later analysis, most CMV-associated TCR beta chains appeared to be HLA-restricted, and the HLA associations seemed to be driven largely by CMV exposure. For the cohort, immune exposure information was limited to CMV serostatus. Most TCR sequences were observed very rarely across donors, whereas some public TCRs were present in many individuals. Seventeen rarely observed V segments, including chromosome 9 orphons, were excluded from the earlier analysis of approximately 600 of the donors because counts were too low. Compared with the approximately 670-donor mean, donors in an Asian-associated ancestry cluster had fewer N-insertions in productive TCRs, according to a later genetic analysis. In this cohort, only TCR beta chains were sequenced, and detectable features were limited by the absence of alpha or paired-chain data. V-gene and J-gene trimming of TCR beta chains was associated with a missense DCLRE1C variant in a later genetic analysis, and the association was replicated in an independent cohort. According to a later analysis, parvovirus B19, influenza, CMV and Epstein-Barr virus appeared linked to several top co-occurrence clusters. Roughly uniform sequencing depth across donors was assumed in presence/absence analyses, although this assumption may not hold. In both the original and validation cohorts, the classifier was reported to diagnose cytomegalovirus status with high specificity and sensitivity.

Trimming accounts for 8 bases at V and 3 bases at J, while the number of junction bases matched to no gene is 6. CDR1 and CDR2 are read off the germline V gene as MDHEN and SYDVKM. From its cysteine to its phenylalanine, the CDR3 spans 14 amino acids. The CDR3 DNA has 42 bases and is translated from base 1. In total, fewer than 750 healthy bone marrow donors made up the cohort. All cohort members were sampled while nominally healthy, although unrecorded immune exposures were likely present. The donor was CMV seropositive and belonged to the group of some 290 seropositive cohort members. Every donor gave a peripheral blood sample, and the peripheral blood mononuclear cells from that sample were used for TCR beta sequencing. The Qiagen DNeasy Blood Extraction Kit was used to extract genomic DNA from the blood cell samples.

The sample was PBMCs. The chain joins TRBV28 to TRBJ1-2; the junction holds 10 bases that match TRBD1. The receptor comes from a man aged 45-65 years in good health and CMV-seropositive. The nucleotide sequence reads as follows: TGTGCCAGCTCGGGACAGGGGCGGGACTATGGCTACACCTTC. The translation is CASSGQGRDYGYTF.